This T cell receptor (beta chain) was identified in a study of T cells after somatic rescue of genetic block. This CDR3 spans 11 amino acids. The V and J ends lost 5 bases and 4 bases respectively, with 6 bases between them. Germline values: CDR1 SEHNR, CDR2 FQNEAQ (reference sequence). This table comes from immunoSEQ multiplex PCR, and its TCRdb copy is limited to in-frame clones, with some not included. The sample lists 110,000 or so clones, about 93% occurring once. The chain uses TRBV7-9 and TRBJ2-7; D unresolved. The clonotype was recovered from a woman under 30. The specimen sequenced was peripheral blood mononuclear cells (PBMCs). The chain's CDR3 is CASSGLYEQYF. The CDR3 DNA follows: TGTGCCAGCAGCGGATTGTACGAGCAGTACTTC.